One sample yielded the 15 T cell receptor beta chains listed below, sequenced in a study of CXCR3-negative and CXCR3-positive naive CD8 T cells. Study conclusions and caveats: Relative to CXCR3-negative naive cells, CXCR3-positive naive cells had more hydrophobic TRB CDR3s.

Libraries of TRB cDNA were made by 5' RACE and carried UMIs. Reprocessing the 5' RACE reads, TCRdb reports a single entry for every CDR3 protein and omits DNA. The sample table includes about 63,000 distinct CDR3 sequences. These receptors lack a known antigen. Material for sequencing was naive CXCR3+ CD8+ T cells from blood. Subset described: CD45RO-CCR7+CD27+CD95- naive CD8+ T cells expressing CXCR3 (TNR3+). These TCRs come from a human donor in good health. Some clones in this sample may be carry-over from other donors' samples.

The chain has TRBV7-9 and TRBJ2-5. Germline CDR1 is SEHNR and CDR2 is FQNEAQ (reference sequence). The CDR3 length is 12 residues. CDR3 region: CASRSSAETQYF.

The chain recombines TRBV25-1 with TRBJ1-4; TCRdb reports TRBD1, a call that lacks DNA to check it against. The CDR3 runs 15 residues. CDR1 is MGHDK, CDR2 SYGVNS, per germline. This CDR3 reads CASTPGASTNEKLFF. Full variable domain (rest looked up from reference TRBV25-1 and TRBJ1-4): EADIYQTPRYLVIGTGKKITLECSQTMGHDKMYWYQQDPGMELHLIHYSYGVNSTEKGDLSSESTVSRIRTEHFPLTLESARPSHTSQYLCASTPGASTNEKLFFGSGTQLSVL.

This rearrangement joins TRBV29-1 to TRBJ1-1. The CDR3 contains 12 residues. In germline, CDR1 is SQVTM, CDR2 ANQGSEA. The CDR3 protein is CSVEGQNTEAFF.

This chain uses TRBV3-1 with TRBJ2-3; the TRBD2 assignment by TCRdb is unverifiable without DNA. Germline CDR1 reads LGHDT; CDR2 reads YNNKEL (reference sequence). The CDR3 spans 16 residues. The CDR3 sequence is CASSQTAREGADTQYF.

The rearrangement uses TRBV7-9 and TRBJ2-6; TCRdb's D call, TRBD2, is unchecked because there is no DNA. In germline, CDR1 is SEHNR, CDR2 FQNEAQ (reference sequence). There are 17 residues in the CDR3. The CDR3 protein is CASSFREEGSGANVLTF. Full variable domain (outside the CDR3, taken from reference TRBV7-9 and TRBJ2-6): DTGVSQNPRHKITKRGQNVTFRCDPISEHNRLYWYRQTLGQGPEFLTYFQNEAQLEKSRLLSDRFSAERPKGSFSTLEIQRTEQGDSAMYLCASSFREEGSGANVLTFGAGSRLTVL.

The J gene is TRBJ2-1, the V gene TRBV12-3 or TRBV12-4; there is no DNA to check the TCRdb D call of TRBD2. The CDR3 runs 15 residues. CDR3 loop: CASSFSSGGGGPLFF.

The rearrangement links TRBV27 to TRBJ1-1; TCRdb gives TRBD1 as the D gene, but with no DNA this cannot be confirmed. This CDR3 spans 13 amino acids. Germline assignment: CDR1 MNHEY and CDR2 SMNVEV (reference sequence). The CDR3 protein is CASSFPGGVKAFF.

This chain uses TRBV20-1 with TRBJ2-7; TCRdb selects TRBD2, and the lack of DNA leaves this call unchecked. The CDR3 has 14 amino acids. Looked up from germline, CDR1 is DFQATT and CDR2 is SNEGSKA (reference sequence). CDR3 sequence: CSARDREDTYEQYF.

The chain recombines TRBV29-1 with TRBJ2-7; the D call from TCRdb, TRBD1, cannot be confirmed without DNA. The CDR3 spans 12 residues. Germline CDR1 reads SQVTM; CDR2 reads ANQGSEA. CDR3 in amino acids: CSVDTGSYEQYF.

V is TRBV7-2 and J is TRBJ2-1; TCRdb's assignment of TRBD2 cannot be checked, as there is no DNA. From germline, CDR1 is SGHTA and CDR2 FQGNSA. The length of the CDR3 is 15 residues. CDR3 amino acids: CASSQGLAGYNEQFF.

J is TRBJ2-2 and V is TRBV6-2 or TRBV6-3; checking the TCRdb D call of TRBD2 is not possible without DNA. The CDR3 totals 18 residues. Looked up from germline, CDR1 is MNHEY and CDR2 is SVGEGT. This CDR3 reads CASSYQLAGGSNTGELFF.

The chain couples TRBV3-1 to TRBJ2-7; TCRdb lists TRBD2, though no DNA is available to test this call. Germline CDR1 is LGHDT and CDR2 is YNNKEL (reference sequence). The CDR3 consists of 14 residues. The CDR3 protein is CASSQEDGSYEQYF.

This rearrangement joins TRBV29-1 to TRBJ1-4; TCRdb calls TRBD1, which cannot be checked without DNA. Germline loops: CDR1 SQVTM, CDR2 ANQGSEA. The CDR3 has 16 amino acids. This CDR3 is CSVEDHPGGPNEKLFF.

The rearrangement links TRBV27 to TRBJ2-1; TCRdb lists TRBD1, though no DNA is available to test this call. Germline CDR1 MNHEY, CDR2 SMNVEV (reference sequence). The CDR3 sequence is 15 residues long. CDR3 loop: CASSGGTRSPNEQFF.

Here the CDR3 reads CASSPDLYDEQFF. The chain is built from TRBV7-9 and TRBJ2-1. Germline CDR1 and CDR2: SEHNR and FQNEAQ (reference sequence). This CDR3 region has 13 residues.